This TCR beta chain was identified in a study of T-cell reconstitution after alpha-beta-depleted transplantation in children. Study-wide results and caveats: Where some patients showed high TCRbeta diversity at day 60, it came from recipient T cells and thymic progenitors that had survived. Reported findings indicate that, about two months after transplant, alpha-beta T cells came from several hundred expanded clones, which were derived from non-depleted graft cells. One year post-transplant, T-cell counts and diversity were largely derived from T cells produced anew.

This clonotype was found many times. Its cognate antigen is unknown. As it was prepared, the TCRbeta library received unique molecular identifiers. TCRdb recomputed calls from the PCR reads with MiXCR, one row per CDR3 protein. There are over 100,000 distinct CDR3 sequences in the sample; roughly 7.1% occur only once, and roughly 17% lies in the top ten. Trimming removed 8 bases from V and 5 bases from J; junction bases left unmatched: 10. The CDR3 has 15 amino acids. Per germline, CDR1 SGHTA and CDR2 FQGNSA. The sequence was obtained from a boy between 2 and 15 years old with acute lymphoblastic leukemia, due to receive a stem cell transplant. The sample here was PBMCs, taken before TCRalphabeta/CD19-depleted stem cell transplant. The chain employs TRBV7-2 and TRBJ1-4, with 8 positions matching TRBD1. The chain's CDR3 is CASAVQGAVNEKLFF. In DNA form, the CDR3 reads TGTGCCAGCGCGGTCCAGGGGGCGGTGAATGAAAAACTGTTTTTT.